The 24 T cell receptor beta chains below were found in one sample sequenced in a study of human T cells and chemical hapten exposure. MiXCR, applied by TCRdb to the RACE reads, yields one record per CDR3 protein. The sample records about 400,000 distinct CDR3 sequences, roughly 6% being singletons. Time point described: patch test 2, 6 weeks after DPC sensitization. Sample treatment: therapeutic diphenylcyclopropenone sensitization with weekly scalp DPC. The input for sequencing was whole blood, taken in connection with sensitization to the hapten diphenylcyclopropenone (DPC). Receptor source: a young woman with alopecia areata. Some clones in this sample may be carry-over from other donors' samples.

The table lists this clonotype with many counts. The chain joins TRBV6-2 or TRBV6-3 to TRBJ1-1; 9 positions agree with TRBD1. Trimming cost V 5 bases and J 8 bases; bases outside gene matches: 6. Germline V gene sequence: CDR1 MNHEY, CDR2 SVGEGT. This CDR3 region has 13 residues. CDR3 sequence (DNA): TGTGCCAGCAGTCCCCAGGGACAGGGAGAAGCTTTCTTT. Encoded protein: CASSPQGQGEAFF.

In its sample, this clonotype was seen a few times. Just one base apart from a much larger clone, this may be a read error. The CDR3 protein is CASSLTADTQYF. The CDR3, as DNA: TGTGCCAGCAGCTTAACTGCAGATACGCAGTATTTT. The chain is built from TRBV7-9 and TRBJ2-3; D is unclear. The V end lost 2 bases, the J end lost 4 bases, and 4 bases lay between the germline ends. The CDR3 spans 12 residues. The germline V gene encodes CDR1 SEHNR and CDR2 FQNEAQ (reference sequence).

A note on this clonotype: At one boundary the junction diverges from the germline segment, which might be a read error. V gene TRBV5-1 combines with J gene TRBJ2-1; no reliable D call. Germline lookup yields CDR1 SGHRS and CDR2 YFSETQ. This CDR3 contains 11 residues. The CDR3 loop is CASSWGTERFF. The CDR3 DNA is TGCGCCAGCAGCTGGGGTACTGAGCGGTTCTTC.

CDR3 sequence (DNA): TGTGCCAGCAGCGATTCATACTCTGGAAACACCATATATTTT. Translated: CASSDSYSGNTIYF. The chain is built from TRBV7-2 and TRBJ1-3; D gene uncertain. The V end lost 5 bases, the J end lost 0 bases, and 8 bases lay between the germline ends. Looked up from germline, CDR1 is SGHTA and CDR2 is FQGNSA. This CDR3 is 14 amino acids long.

This clonotype has at least ten counts. The V gene is TRBV4-1, the J gene TRBJ2-3; 8 nucleotides align to TRBD1. Per the germline V gene, CDR1 is MGHRA and CDR2 is YSYEKL. The CDR3 runs to 17 residues. With V trimmed by 0 bases and J by 4 bases, 9 bases remained unmatched. CDR3 sequence reads: CASSQDRQGAIADTQYF. DNA for the CDR3: TGCGCCAGCAGCCAAGATCGTCAGGGGGCTATCGCAGATACGCAGTATTTT.

The table lists this clonotype with a few counts. The chain couples TRBV20-1 to TRBJ2-3; TRBD2 matches at 10 bases. V shed 2 bases and J 1 base; nucleotides not matched to a gene: 15. The CDR3 contains 19 residues. The germline V gene has CDR1 DFQATT and CDR2 SNEGSKA (reference sequence). Here the CDR3 DNA reads TGCAGTGCTAGATATTTACTCCCCCGAGGACTAGCGGGCACAGATACGCAGTATTTT. The encoded protein is CSARYLLPRGLAGTDTQYF.

This clonotype was picked up a small number of times. The chain has TRBV29-1 and TRBJ2-1, with a possible D match to TRBD2 (7 bases). V dropped 4 bases and J dropped 8 bases, with 21 bases sitting between them. Germline loops: CDR1 SQVTM, CDR2 ANQGSEA. This CDR3 has 15 residues. The CDR3 protein is CSVVSWGRGNDEQFF. DNA of the CDR3: TGCAGCGTTGTTTCGTGGGGGAGGGGGAACGATGAGCAGTTCTTC.

This clonotype has more than one count but fewer than ten. CDR3 region: CASTPGGTEAFF. For the CDR3, the DNA is TGTGCCAGCACCCCCGGGGGCACTGAAGCTTTCTTT. The chain links TRBV12-3 or TRBV12-4 to TRBJ1-1; weak D call: TRBD1 (5 bases). The CDR3 is 12 amino acids. The germline V and J ends were trimmed by 7 bases and 4 bases, with 10 bases remaining between them.

This clonotype was seen a few times. This chain uses TRBV29-1 with TRBJ2-6; a possible D gene is TRBD2 (6 bases). CDR1 is SQVTM, CDR2 ANQGSEA, per germline. V was shortened by 2 bases and J by 4 bases, with 9 bases between the two germline ends. CDR3 length: 14 amino acids. CDR3 amino acids: CSVEREVGANVLTF. The CDR3 DNA is TGCAGCGTTGAAAGGGAGGTCGGGGCCAACGTCCTGACTTTC. The complete variable domain, with remaining parts taken from reference TRBV29-1 and TRBJ2-6, reads SAVISQKPSRDICQRGTSLTIQCQVDSQVTMMFWYRQQPGQSLTLIATANQGSEATYESGFVIDKFPISRPNLTFSTLTVSNMSPEDSSIYLCSVEREVGANVLTFGAGSRLTVL.

The chain recombines TRBV7-2 with TRBJ1-1; D is unresolved. Per germline, CDR1 SGHTA and CDR2 FQGNSA. This CDR3 contains 13 residues. The V end was cut by 5 bases, the J end by 1 base, with 8 bases between. DNA for the CDR3: TGTGCCAGCAGCGGACTGCGGAACACTGAAGCTTTCTTT. Protein sequence: CASSGLRNTEAFF.

This clonotype was seen more than once but under ten times. The V gene is TRBV29-1, the J gene TRBJ1-2, with D possibly matching TRBD1 (5 bases). Germline V lookup: CDR1 SQVTM, CDR2 ANQGSEA. V gave up 7 bases and J gave up 2 bases, with 14 bases separating them. The CDR3 spans 13 residues. The CDR3 loop reads CSAEGAANYGYTF. CDR3 coding DNA: TGCAGCGCCGAAGGGGCGGCCAACTATGGCTACACCTTC. The whole variable domain, filled in from reference TRBV29-1 and TRBJ1-2, reads SAVISQKPSRDICQRGTSLTIQCQVDSQVTMMFWYRQQPGQSLTLIATANQGSEATYESGFVIDKFPISRPNLTFSTLTVSNMSPEDSSIYLCSAEGAANYGYTFGSGTRLTVV.

This clonotype was counted a few times. The chain is built from TRBV11-2 and TRBJ2-1; D unclear. This CDR3 contains 11 residues. Germline V CDR1 and CDR2: SGHAT, FQNNGV. V lost 4 bases and J 8 bases, leaving 6 bases between the germline ends. In nucleotides, the CDR3 is TGTGCCAGCAGCTCCAGCGATGAGCAGTTCTTC. This translates into CASSSSDEQFF.

V and J are TRBV3-1 and TRBJ2-6; the D gene is possibly TRBD1 (6 bases). The CDR3 loop spans 16 amino acids. Per germline, CDR1 LGHDT and CDR2 YNNKEL (reference sequence). V dropped 4 bases and J dropped 1 base, with 11 bases sitting between them. The chain's CDR3 is CASSPQGRSGANVLTF. CDR3 in DNA: TGTGCCAGCAGCCCCCAGGGGAGATCTGGGGCCAACGTCCTGACTTTC.

The V gene is TRBV9, the J gene TRBJ2-1; 12 positions match TRBD2. V lost 0 bases and J lost 6; bases outside the gene matches: 7. Germline lookup yields CDR1 SGDLS and CDR2 YYNGEE. The CDR3 totals 17 residues. This CDR3 is CASSVDKLAGGPNEQFF. The DNA of the CDR3 is TGTGCCAGCAGCGTAGATAAACTAGCGGGGGGTCCCAATGAGCAGTTCTTC.

This clonotype has ten or more counts. V usage is TRBV6-2 or TRBV6-3 and J usage is TRBJ1-5; 8 nucleotides align to TRBD1. This CDR3 spans 18 amino acids. V trimming: 5 bases; J trimming: 1 base; junction bases outside the gene matches: 13. The V gene's germline CDR1 is MNHEY and CDR2 SVGEGT. This CDR3 reads CASSTRDRLVMSNQPQHF. DNA for the CDR3: TGTGCCAGCAGTACCCGGGACAGGTTGGTGATGAGCAATCAGCCCCAGCATTTT.

The sample holds many counts of this clonotype. The rearrangement uses TRBV6-2 or TRBV6-3 and TRBJ2-2; D is undetermined. The CDR3 length is 13 residues. The germline V and J ends were trimmed by 2 bases and 3 bases, with 4 bases remaining between them. The germline gives CDR1 MNHEY, CDR2 SVGEGT. CDR3 amino acids: CASSYRDTGELFF. In DNA form, the CDR3 reads TGTGCCAGCAGTTACAGGGACACCGGGGAGCTGTTTTTT.

The table lists this clonotype with many counts. As the CDR3 is not closed by the conserved phenylalanine or tryptophan, this likely results from a read error. Because the CDR3's place on the DNA is in doubt, the DNA is left out and the CDR3 is given as listed by TCRdb. J is TRBJ2-7 and V is TRBV2; the table's D call, TRBD1, was not checked against the DNA. Germline V gene sequence: CDR1 SNHLY, CDR2 FYNNEI. The CDR3 adds up to 14 amino acids, both ends counted. CDR3 amino acids: CASRVTGGDYLTHL.

This clonotype was picked up many times. The chain is built from TRBV18 and TRBJ1-4; no definite D call. This CDR3 contains 15 residues. The V and J ends lost 0 bases and 7 bases respectively, with 12 bases between them. Germline V gives CDR1 KGHSH, CDR2 LQKENI. The CDR3 bases are TGTGCCAGCTCACCACCATCCGGGGAGGGTGAAAAACTGTTTTTT. Residues: CASSPPSGEGEKLFF.

The chain joins TRBV6-2 or TRBV6-3 to TRBJ1-1, with D unresolved. The germline V and J ends were trimmed by 4 bases and 0 bases, with 6 bases remaining between them. The length of the CDR3 is 13 residues. CDR1 MNHEY and CDR2 SVGEGT come from the germline V gene. For the CDR3, the DNA is TGTGCCAGCAGTTTCCCAATGAACACTGAAGCTTTCTTT. Encoded protein: CASSFPMNTEAFF.

Of note for this clonotype: A read error may explain this, as a much larger clone is one base away. In this CDR3 the conserved last residue, phenylalanine or tryptophan, is missing, so a read error is likely. The V call is TRBV6-1, the J call TRBJ1-1; 7 nucleotides match TRBD1. This CDR3 is 11 amino acids long. The V and J ends lost 8 bases and 4 bases, in that order; junction bases with no gene match: 1. Germline V CDR1 and CDR2: MNHNS, SASEGT. This chain's CDR3 is CASAGGTEAFL. CDR3 sequence (DNA): TGTGCCAGCGCAGGGGGCACTGAAGCTTTCCTT.

At least ten counts were recorded for this clonotype. The V gene is TRBV21-1, the J gene TRBJ1-1. TRBV21-1 is shown as a pseudogene. This CDR3 is built from 17 residues. The CDR3 here is CASSKDREGQSNTEAFF. CDR3 nucleotide sequence: TGTGCCAGCAGCAAAGACCGGGAGGGGCAGTCAAACACTGAAGCTTTCTTT.

This clonotype was picked up many times. The rearrangement uses TRBV7-6 and TRBJ1-4, with a tentative D call TRBD1 (5 bases). Germline CDR1 SGHVS, CDR2 FNYEAQ. Trimming cost V 5 bases and J 10 bases, with 14 bases left between them. The CDR3 sequence is 13 residues long. The CDR3 coding sequence is TGTGCCAGCAGCCCTGGGGGTGGCCGAAAACTGTTTTTT. It specifies CASSPGGGRKLFF.

Only a few counts were recorded for this clonotype. The chain joins TRBV6-5 to TRBJ2-5; D not resolved. The V gene's germline CDR1 is MNHEY and CDR2 SVGAGI. V was trimmed by 3 bases and J by 3 bases, leaving 8 bases between them. The CDR3 length is 13 residues. The CDR3 DNA reads as TGTGCCAGCAGTTATATGCCTGAAGAGACCCAGTACTTC. Translation gives CASSYMPEETQYF.

This clonotype was found a few times. This chain uses TRBV20-1 with TRBJ1-2; perhaps TRBD1 as D (6 bases). V was clipped by 3 bases and J by 5 bases, with 13 bases between them. In germline, CDR1 is DFQATT, CDR2 SNEGSKA (reference sequence). The CDR3 covers 13 residues. The CDR3, as DNA: TGCAGTGCTAGGCCCTCCACAGGGTATGGCTACACCTTC. The encoded protein is CSARPSTGYGYTF.